A single sample is the source of the 25 T cell receptor beta chains below, sequenced in a study of graft-versus-host responses after intestinal transplantation. This table comes from immunoSEQ multiplex PCR, and its TCRdb copy is limited to in-frame clones, with some not included. The repertoire includes more than 12,000 clones, around a third of them detected once, and around 5.4% sits in the top ten. The input for sequencing was alloreactive CD4+ T cells from a mixed lymphocyte reaction culture, taken before intestinal transplant. The subset was: CFSE-low proliferating T cells sorted from approximately 6-day pre-transplant mixed lymphocyte reaction (GvH or HvG direction). Receptor source: a human patient who received an intestinal transplant.

This sequence joins TRBV27 and TRBJ2-2; no clear D gene. Per germline, CDR1 MNHEY and CDR2 SMNVEV (reference sequence). The CDR3 has 15 amino acids. The V and J ends lost 0 bases and 6 bases respectively, with 11 bases between them. The CDR3 loop reads CASSLSWNSPGELFF. The DNA for the CDR3 is TGTGCCAGCAGTTTATCTTGGAACTCACCCGGGGAGCTGTTTTTT.

The rearrangement links TRBV18 to TRBJ1-1; no clear D. V was pared by 3 bases and J by 0 bases, with 14 bases between. This CDR3 is 16 amino acids long. Germline CDR1 is KGHSH and CDR2 is LQKENI. For the CDR3, the DNA is TGTGCCAGCTCACCGTCGGTTGCCGGCATGAACACTGAAGCTTTCTTT. This translates into CASSPSVAGMNTEAFF.

This clone was detected a few times. The CDR3 here is CASSQSWHRVAAETQYF. The CDR3 nucleotides read TGCGCCAGCAGTCAATCCTGGCACAGGGTGGCGGCGGAGACCCAGTACTTC. V and J are TRBV23-1 and TRBJ2-5; a possible D gene is TRBD1 (6 bases). TRBV23-1 is an ORF, with its function uncertain. V gave up 0 bases and J gave up 5 bases, with 19 bases separating them. The CDR3 loop spans 17 amino acids.

The genes are TRBV13 and TRBJ1-2; D may be TRBD1 (5 bases). The CDR3 is 14 residues long. V was clipped by 5 bases and J by 8 bases, with 18 bases between them. The germline gives CDR1 PRHDT, CDR2 FYEKMQ (reference sequence). CDR3 in DNA: TGTGCCAGCAGCCCCCCCCGGAGGGGCAGAGGCTACACCTTC. This translates into CASSPPRRGRGYTF.

This clone occurred a few times. The chain is built from TRBV5-1 and TRBJ2-5; the match to TRBD2 covers 11 bases. CDR1 is SGHRS, CDR2 YFSETQ, per germline. The trim removed 6 bases at V and 1 base at J, leaving 8 bases unmatched. The CDR3 sequence is 16 residues long. The CDR3 region is CASNKRLAGSQETQYF. Written as DNA, the CDR3 is TGCGCCAGCAATAAAAGACTAGCGGGGTCCCAAGAGACCCAGTACTTC.

The sample holds a few counts of this clone. The V gene is TRBV19, the J gene TRBJ1-2; D gene uncertain. V was trimmed by 9 bases and J by 6 bases, leaving 8 bases between them. The length of the CDR3 is 10 residues. CDR1 and CDR2 (germline): LNHDA, SQIVND (reference sequence). Written as DNA, the CDR3 is TGTGCCAGCGGAGGGAATGGCTACACCTTC. Residues: CASGGNGYTF. The full variable domain, rest sourced from reference TRBV19 and TRBJ1-2, is DGGITQSPKYLFRKEGQNVTLSCEQNLNHDAMYWYRQDPGQGLRLIYYSQIVNDFQKGDIAEGYSVSREKKESFPLTVTSAQKNPTAFYLCASGGNGYTFGSGTRLTVV.

The rearrangement uses TRBV20-1 and TRBJ1-4; 8 bases map to TRBD1. This CDR3 spans 11 amino acids. V shed 6 bases and J 11 bases; nucleotides not matched to a gene: 5. Germline CDR1 is DFQATT and CDR2 is SNEGSKA (reference sequence). The CDR3 sequence is CSASRQGKLFF. The CDR3 DNA reads as TGCAGTGCAAGCAGACAGGGGAAACTGTTTTTT.

This clone was found a few times. This rearrangement joins TRBV7-3 to TRBJ1-5, with D possibly matching TRBD1 (5 bases). The V gene lost 5 bases and the J gene lost 7 bases, with 15 bases spanning the gap. The CDR3 totals 14 residues. The germline V gene encodes CDR1 SGHTA and CDR2 FQGTGA. The CDR3 nucleotides read TGTGCCAGCAGCGAGTACAGGTCGGGGCAGCCCCAGCATTTT. Its translation is CASSEYRSGQPQHF.

This sequence joins TRBV4-1 and TRBJ2-1, with 15 bases that match TRBD2. The germline gives CDR1 MGHRA, CDR2 YSYEKL. With 0 bases clipped from V and 4 bases from J, the junction kept 7 bases outside the gene matches. CDR3 size: 19 residues. CDR3 sequence (DNA): TGCGCCAGCAGCCAAGATCGTGCCGGACTAGCGGGAGGGTACAATGAGCAGTTCTTC. Translation gives CASSQDRAGLAGGYNEQFF.

This rearrangement joins TRBV6-5 to TRBJ2-3; no clear D gene. The CDR3 sequence is 14 residues long. CDR1 is MNHEY, CDR2 SVGAGI, per germline. V was trimmed by 5 bases and J by 1 base, leaving 10 bases between them. Here the CDR3 reads CASSALQGTDTQYF. The CDR3 DNA reads TGTGCCAGCAGTGCCCTGCAGGGCACAGATACGCAGTATTTT.

The rearrangement uses TRBV27 and TRBJ2-3; D ambiguous. CDR3 size: 14 residues. Trimming pared 2 bases from V and 2 bases from J, leaving 8 bases between. Per germline, CDR1 MNHEY and CDR2 SMNVEV (reference sequence). CDR3 in amino acids: CASSLSFSTDTQYF. In nucleotides, the CDR3 is TGTGCCAGCAGTTTAAGCTTTTCCACAGATACGCAGTATTTT.

This clone was counted a few times. The chain combines TRBV19 with TRBJ2-5; TRBD2 agrees at 7 bases. The germline gives CDR1 LNHDA, CDR2 SQIVND (reference sequence). V dropped 3 bases and J dropped 4; count of bases not matched to a gene: 8. The CDR3 is made up of 15 amino acids. The CDR3 DNA reads TGTGCCAGTAGTATGATACGACCGGGGGGAGAGACCCAGTACTTC. Its protein product is CASSMIRPGGETQYF.

J is TRBJ2-7 and V is TRBV18, with TRBD1 matching over 8 bases. J was trimmed by 7 bases and V by 5 bases; bases with no gene match: 7. Germline values: CDR1 KGHSH, CDR2 LQKENI. The CDR3 covers 13 residues. CDR3 region: CASSSLTGEEQYF. The CDR3 nucleotides read TGTGCCAGCTCATCACTGACAGGGGAAGAGCAGTACTTC.

The rearrangement joins TRBV19 to TRBJ2-6; D gene unclear. Trimming shortened V by 2 bases and J by 2 bases, and 4 bases separated the two germline ends. Germline V gives CDR1 LNHDA, CDR2 SQIVND (reference sequence). The CDR3 contains 14 residues. CDR3 amino acids: CASSIRAGANVLTF. The CDR3 coding sequence is TGTGCCAGTAGTATAAGGGCTGGGGCCAACGTCCTGACTTTC.

This clone appeared a few times. The chain is built from TRBV28 and TRBJ2-7, with D possibly TRBD1 on 6 matching bases. The CDR3 runs to 18 residues. V dropped 2 bases and J dropped 1 base, with 21 bases sitting between them. The V gene's germline CDR1 is MDHEN and CDR2 SYDVKM. CDR3 bases: TGTGCCAGCAGTTTAGACTCGGTGGGGACACCTTTATCCTACGAGCAGTACTTC. Translation: CASSLDSVGTPLSYEQYF.

The rearrangement links TRBV5-1 to TRBJ2-5; D not resolved. Trimming removed 0 bases from V and 4 bases from J, with 10 bases in between. The CDR3 contains 14 residues. Looked up from germline, CDR1 is SGHRS and CDR2 is YFSETQ. In nucleotides, the CDR3 is TGCGCCAGCAGCTTGGTGTTTCCGGGAGAGACCCAGTACTTC. The encoded protein is CASSLVFPGETQYF.

V is TRBV7-8 and J is TRBJ1-2, with D perhaps matching TRBD1 (6 bases). CDR1 and CDR2 (germline): SGHVS, FQNEAQ. The CDR3 totals 15 residues. V was cut by 2 bases and J by 5 bases, with 15 bases left in between. The CDR3 spells CASSLSRGPLYGYTF. For the CDR3, the DNA is TGTGCCAGCAGCTTAAGCAGGGGCCCCCTTTATGGCTACACCTTC.

This clone ranks as medium-sized. This chain uses TRBV7-9 with TRBJ2-7, with 7 bases that match TRBD2. V shed 2 bases and J 3 bases; nucleotides not matched to a gene: 16. Germline V lookup: CDR1 SEHNR, CDR2 FQNEAQ (reference sequence). The CDR3 has 18 residues. CDR3 bases: TGTGCCAGCAGCTTACGAGACGGGAGGCCCCTCTCCTACTACGAGCAGTACTTC. It specifies CASSLRDGRPLSYYEQYF.

The V and J genes are TRBV2 and TRBJ2-7; 7 positions agree with TRBD2. The germline CDR1 and CDR2 sequences are SNHLY and FYNNEI. The trim removed 0 bases at V and 4 bases at J, leaving 12 bases unmatched. The CDR3 consists of 17 residues. The CDR3 DNA is TGTGCCAGCAGTGAAGCGCAGGGCGGGGGAATTCGGTACGAGCAGTACTTC. Translating it yields CASSEAQGGGIRYEQYF.

V usage is TRBV4-1 and J usage is TRBJ2-7; possibly TRBD2 for D (5 bases). Trimming cost V 4 bases and J 4 bases, with 35 bases left between them. The CDR3 spans 21 residues. Germline CDR1 is MGHRA and CDR2 is YSYEKL. CDR3 DNA: TGCGCCAGCAGCCGCAACTCCCAACTCCAACTCGCACCGTCGGGATTTTACGAGCAGTACTTC. As protein: CASSRNSQLQLAPSGFYEQYF.

This clone was observed a handful of times. Here the CDR3 reads CSASSGSGYTF. In nucleotides, the CDR3 is TGCAGTGCTAGTTCCGGGAGCGGCTACACCTTC. The J gene is TRBJ1-2, the V gene TRBV20-1; D call uncertain. V lost 3 bases, J lost 8 bases, and 10 bases lay in between. The CDR3 runs to 11 residues. Per the germline V gene, CDR1 is DFQATT and CDR2 is SNEGSKA (reference sequence).

J is TRBJ2-6 and V is TRBV5-5; the D is unclear. V shed 7 bases and J shed 5 bases, with 25 bases lying between them. The CDR3 extends over 18 amino acids. Germline V gene sequence: CDR1 SGHKS, CDR2 YYEKEE (reference sequence). The CDR3 sequence is CASVHYVSHKSRANVLTF. DNA of the CDR3: TGTGCCAGCGTGCATTATGTCTCGCACAAAAGTCGGGCCAACGTCCTGACTTTC.

The V and J genes are TRBV18 and TRBJ2-2; weak D call: TRBD2 (5 bases). The germline CDR1 and CDR2 sequences are KGHSH and LQKENI. Between the trimmed V and J ends, which lost 3 bases and 7 bases, there was a span of 9 bases. The CDR3 runs 13 residues. In DNA form, the CDR3 reads TGTGCCAGCTCACCCGGGGTTTTCGGGGAGCTGTTTTTT. It encodes CASSPGVFGELFF.

The J gene is TRBJ2-5, the V gene TRBV28, with 7 bases lining up with TRBD1. Near its end, the DNA agrees better with TRBJ2-7, so the J call may be wrong. The CDR3 is made up of 14 amino acids. Germline assignment: CDR1 MDHEN and CDR2 SYDVKM. DNA of the CDR3: TGTGCCAGCAAATCCGGGACAGCCCCCTACGAGCAGTACTTC. Translating gives CASKSGTAPYEQYF.

This clone was detected only a few times. The chain joins TRBV5-1 to TRBJ2-3, with 9 bases lining up with TRBD2. The germline V gene has CDR1 SGHRS and CDR2 YFSETQ. This CDR3 spans 15 amino acids. The V segment lost 5 bases and the J segment 5 bases; nucleotides outside the gene matches: 9. The chain's CDR3 is CASRTLSGSGDTQYF. The CDR3 bases are TGCGCCAGCAGAACACTTAGCGGGAGTGGAGATACGCAGTATTTT.